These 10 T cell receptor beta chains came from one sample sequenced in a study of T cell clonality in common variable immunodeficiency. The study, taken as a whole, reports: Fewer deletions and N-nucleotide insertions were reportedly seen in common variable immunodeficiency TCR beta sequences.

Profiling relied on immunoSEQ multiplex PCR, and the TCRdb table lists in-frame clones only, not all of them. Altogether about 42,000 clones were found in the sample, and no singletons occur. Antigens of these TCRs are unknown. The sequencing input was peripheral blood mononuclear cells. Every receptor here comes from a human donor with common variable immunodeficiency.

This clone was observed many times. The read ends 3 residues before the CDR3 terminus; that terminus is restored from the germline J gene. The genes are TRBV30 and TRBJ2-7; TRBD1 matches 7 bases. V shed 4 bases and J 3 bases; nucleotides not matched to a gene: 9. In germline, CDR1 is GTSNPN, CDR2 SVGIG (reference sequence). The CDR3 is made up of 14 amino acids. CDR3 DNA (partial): TGTGCCTGGAATAAGCCGGGACAGAACTACGAG. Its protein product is CAWNKPGQNYE. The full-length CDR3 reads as CAWNKPGQNYEQYF.

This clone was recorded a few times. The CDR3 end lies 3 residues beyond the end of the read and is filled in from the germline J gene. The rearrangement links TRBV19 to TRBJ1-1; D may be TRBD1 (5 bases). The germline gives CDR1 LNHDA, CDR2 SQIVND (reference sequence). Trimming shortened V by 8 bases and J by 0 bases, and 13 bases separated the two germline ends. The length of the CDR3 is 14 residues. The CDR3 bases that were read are TGTGCCAGTGGATTCGGGGGAATGAACACTGAA. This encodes CASGFGGMNTE. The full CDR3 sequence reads CASGFGGMNTEAFF.

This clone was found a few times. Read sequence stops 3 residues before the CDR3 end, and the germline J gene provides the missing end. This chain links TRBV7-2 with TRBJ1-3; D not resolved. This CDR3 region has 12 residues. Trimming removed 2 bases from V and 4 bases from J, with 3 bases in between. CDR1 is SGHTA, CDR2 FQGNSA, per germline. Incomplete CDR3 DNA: TGTGCCAGCAGCTTACCGGGAAACACC. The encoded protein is CASSLPGNT. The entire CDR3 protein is CASSLPGNTIYF.

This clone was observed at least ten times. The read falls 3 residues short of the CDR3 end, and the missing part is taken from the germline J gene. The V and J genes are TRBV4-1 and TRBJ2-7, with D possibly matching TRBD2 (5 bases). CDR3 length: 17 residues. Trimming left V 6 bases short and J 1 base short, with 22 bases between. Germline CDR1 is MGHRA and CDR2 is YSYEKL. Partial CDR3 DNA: TGCGCCAGCAGTTCCCTTCCGGGGAAACTAGTTTCCTACGAG. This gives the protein CASSSLPGKLVSYE. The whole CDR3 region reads CASSSLPGKLVSYEQYF.

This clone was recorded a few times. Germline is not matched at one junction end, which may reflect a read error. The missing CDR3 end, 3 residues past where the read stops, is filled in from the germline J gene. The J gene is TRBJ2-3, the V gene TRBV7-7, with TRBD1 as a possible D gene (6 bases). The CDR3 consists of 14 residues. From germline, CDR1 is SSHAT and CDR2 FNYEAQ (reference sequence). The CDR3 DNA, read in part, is TGTGCTAGCAGCTTAGTACCAGGGGCAGATACG. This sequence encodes CASSLVPGADT. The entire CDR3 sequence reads CASSLVPGADTQYF.

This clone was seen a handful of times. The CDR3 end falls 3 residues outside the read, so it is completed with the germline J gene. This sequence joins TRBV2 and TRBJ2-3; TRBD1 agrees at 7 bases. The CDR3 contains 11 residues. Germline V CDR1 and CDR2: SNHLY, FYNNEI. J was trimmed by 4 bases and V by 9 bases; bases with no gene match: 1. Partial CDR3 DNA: TGTGCCAGAGGACAGGCAGATACG. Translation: CARGQADT. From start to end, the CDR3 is CARGQADTQYF.

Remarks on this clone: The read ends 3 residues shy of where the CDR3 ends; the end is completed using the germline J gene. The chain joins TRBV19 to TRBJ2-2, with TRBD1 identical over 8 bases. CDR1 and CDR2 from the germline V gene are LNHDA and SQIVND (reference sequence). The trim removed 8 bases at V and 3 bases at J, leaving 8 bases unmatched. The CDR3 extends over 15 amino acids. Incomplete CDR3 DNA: TGTGCCAGTCAGGGACAGGTCCGTCACACCGGGGAG. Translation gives CASQGQVRHTGE. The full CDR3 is CASQGQVRHTGELFF.

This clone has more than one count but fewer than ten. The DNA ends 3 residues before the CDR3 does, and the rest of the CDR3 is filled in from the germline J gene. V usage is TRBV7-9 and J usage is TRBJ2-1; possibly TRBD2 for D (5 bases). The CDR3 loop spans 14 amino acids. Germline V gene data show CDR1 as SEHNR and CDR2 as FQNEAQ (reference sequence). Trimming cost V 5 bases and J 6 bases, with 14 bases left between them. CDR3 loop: CASSGRLTSNEQFF. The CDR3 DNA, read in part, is TGTGCCAGCAGCGGAAGGTTAACTAGCAATGAG. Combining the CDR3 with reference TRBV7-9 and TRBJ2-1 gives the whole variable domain DTGVSQNPRHKITKRGQNVTFRCDPISEHNRLYWYRQTLGQGPEFLTYFQNEAQLEKSRLLSDRFSAERPKGSFSTLEIQRTEQGDSAMYLCASSGRLTSNEQFFGPGTRLTVL.

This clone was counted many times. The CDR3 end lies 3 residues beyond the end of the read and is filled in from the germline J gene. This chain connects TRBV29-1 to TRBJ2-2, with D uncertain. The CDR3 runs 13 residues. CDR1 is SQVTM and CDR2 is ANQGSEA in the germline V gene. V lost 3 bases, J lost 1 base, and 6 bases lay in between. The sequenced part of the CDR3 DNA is TGCAGCGTTGACAGGAAGAACACCGGGGAG. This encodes CSVDRKNTGE. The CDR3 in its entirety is CSVDRKNTGELFF.

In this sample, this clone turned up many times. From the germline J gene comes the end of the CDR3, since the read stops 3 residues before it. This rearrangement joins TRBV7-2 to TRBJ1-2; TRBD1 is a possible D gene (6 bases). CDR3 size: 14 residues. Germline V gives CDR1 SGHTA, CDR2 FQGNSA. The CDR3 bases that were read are TGTGCCAGCAGCTCCAAGGTCGGGCCAGGGGAC. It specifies CASSSKVGPGD. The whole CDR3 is CASSSKVGPGDYTF. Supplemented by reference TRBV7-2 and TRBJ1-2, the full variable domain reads GAGVSQSPSNKVTEKGKDVELRCDPISGHTALYWYRQSLGQGLEFLIYFQGNSAPDKSGLPSDRFSAERTGGSVSTLTIQRTQQEDSAVYLCASSSKVGPGDYTFGSGTRLTVV.